These T cell receptor beta chains were read from a single sample in a study of cytomegalovirus exposure and HLA in healthy donors. Libraries were prepared by immunoSEQ multiplex PCR; TCRdb keeps only in-frame clonotypes and omits some of them. Seen here are over 250,000 clones, 80% to 90% observed once, and the top ten hold about 1%. What was sequenced was PBMCs. All receptors derive from a woman aged 18 to 35 in good health and CMV-seronegative. The CDR3 runs from the conserved cysteine through the conserved F or W. The D gene is left open where the match is weak. Size values are once, few and many counts, or a class for expanded clones, and some rows have none.

TRBJ2-7 | TRBD2 | TRBV7-9 | - | TGTGCCAGCAGCTTCGCTACTAGCGGGGGTGTGAGCTCCTACGAGCAGTACTTC | CASSFATSGGVSSYEQYF
TRBJ2-5 | TRBD1 | TRBV6-1 | - | TGTGCCAGCAGTTTGGACAGGGGGAGGGAGACCCAGTACTTC | CASSLDRGRETQYF
TRBJ2-3 | - | TRBV7-3 | - | TGTGCCAGCAGCTTAGCGGGGAGCACAGATACGCAGTATTTT | CASSLAGSTDTQYF
TRBJ1-1 | TRBD1 | TRBV30 | - | TGTGCCTGGAGCGAACCTGGGACAGGGGGCACGGGGTACACTGAAGCTTTCTTT | CAWSEPGTGGTGYTEAFF
TRBJ2-1 | - | TRBV5-4 | - | TGTGCCAGCAGCTTGGCCTTTAGCGGTGAGCAGTTCTTC | CASSLAFSGEQFF
TRBJ2-5 | - | TRBV5-1 | - | TGCGCCAGCAGCTTGGCCGCGGGGTCCCTCCAAGAGACCCAGTACTTC | CASSLAAGSLQETQYF
TRBJ1-5 | - | TRBV7-8 | - | TGTGCCAGCAGCCATTCGGGGGACCTTTGGAATCAGCCCCAGCATTTT | CASSHSGDLWNQPQHF
TRBJ2-1 | - | TRBV2 | - | TGTGCCAGCAGTTCAGACCTTCCTAGCTCCTACAATGAGCAGTTCTTC | CASSSDLPSSYNEQFF
TRBJ2-7 | TRBD2 | TRBV5-1 | - | TGCGCCAGCAGCTTGGCGGGACTAGAAAGAAGCTACGAGCAGTACTTC | CASSLAGLERSYEQYF
TRBJ2-7 | TRBD2 | TRBV9 | - | TGTGCCAGCAGCGTAACTAGCGGGAGACACTACGAGCAGTACTTC | CASSVTSGRHYEQYF
TRBJ1-2 | - | TRBV30 | few | TGTGCCTGGAGTAGGTTGGGACACACGGCTGGCTACACCTTC | CAWSRLGHTAGYTF
TRBJ1-1 | - | TRBV2 | - | TGTGCCAGCAGTGTCGGAGGGAACACTGAAGCTTTCTTT | CASSVGGNTEAFF